One sample yielded the 2 T cell receptor beta chains listed below, sequenced in a study of CD8 T cells in ankylosing spondylitis. TCRdb reprocessed the 5' RACE reads via MiXCR and lists one record per CDR3 protein. Of 40,000 or so distinct CDR3 sequences listed, roughly 2.5% are singletons. The sample was blood, either unsorted or a sorted T cell fraction (not recorded which). The receptor source for this set is a male donor with ankylosing spondylitis or in good health (not recorded which).

This clonotype was seen many times. The chain uses TRBV9 and TRBJ2-7; 7 nucleotides match TRBD2. The trim removed 3 bases at V and 11 bases at J, leaving 11 bases unmatched. The CDR3 is 13 residues long. Germline V lookup: CDR1 SGDLS, CDR2 YYNGEE. DNA of the CDR3: TGTGCCAGCAGCGCCGGCGGGGAGGGGAAGGAGTACTTC. Protein product: CASSAGGEGKEYF.

In this sample, this clonotype turned up many times. The chain employs TRBV9 and TRBJ1-1; 9 positions match TRBD1. Unmatched junction bases numbered 4, after V lost 1 base and J lost 3 bases. CDR3 length: 15 residues. Per germline, CDR1 SGDLS and CDR2 YYNGEE. The CDR3, as DNA: TGTGCCAGCAGCGTATCCGGGACAGGGTACACTGAAGCTTTCTTT. Protein product: CASSVSGTGYTEAFF.